These 5 T cell receptor beta chains came from one sample sequenced in a study of control samples from healthy donors and cancer patients. TCRdb's copy holds only in-frame clones and misses some; the assay was immunoSEQ multiplex PCR. Here the sample spans roughly 130,000 clones, approximately 90% being singletons. Sequencing was done on a sample of blood. The receptor source for this set is a young man in good health.

The gene calls are TRBV12-3 or TRBV12-4 and TRBJ2-6, with D uncertain. Trimming took off 0 bases at V and 4 bases at J, with 1 base between the two ends. This CDR3 has 13 amino acids. In nucleotides, the CDR3 is TGTGCCAGCAGTTTAGCCGGGGCCAACGTCCTGACTTTC. It codes for CASSLAGANVLTF.

The chain carries TRBV19 and TRBJ1-5, with a possible D match to TRBD1 (5 bases). V lost 3 bases and J lost 6, with 12 bases in between. This CDR3 spans 14 amino acids. Germline V gene sequence: CDR1 LNHDA, CDR2 SQIVND (reference sequence). CDR3 sequence reads: CASSILAGFQPQHF. In DNA form, the CDR3 reads TGTGCCAGTAGTATTTTGGCAGGGTTTCAGCCCCAGCATTTT. Full variable domain (rest looked up from reference TRBV19 and TRBJ1-5): DGGITQSPKYLFRKEGQNVTLSCEQNLNHDAMYWYRQDPGQGLRLIYYSQIVNDFQKGDIAEGYSVSREKKESFPLTVTSAQKNPTAFYLCASSILAGFQPQHFGDGTRLSIL.

Worth noting for this clone: The sample has other DNA sequences that encode this CDR3 too. The chain joins TRBV6-5 to TRBJ1-6; D uncertain. Germline CDR1 and CDR2: MNHEY and SVGAGI. Deletions cut 4 bases from V and 8 bases from J, with 15 bases between. This CDR3 comprises 15 residues. CDR3 residues: CASSLGTGSYSPLHF. CDR3 bases: TGTGCCAGCAGTTTGGGTACCGGTAGTTATTCACCCCTCCACTTT.

The genes are TRBV18 and TRBJ2-3, with D uncertain. The CDR3 spans 14 residues. CDR1 and CDR2 from the germline V gene are KGHSH and LQKENI. Deletions cut 2 bases from V and 0 bases from J, with 6 bases between. The CDR3 DNA sequence: TGTGCCAGCTCACCAGGATTTAGCACAGATACGCAGTATTTT. Translation gives CASSPGFSTDTQYF.

At least ten counts were recorded for this clone. The V and J genes are TRBV6-2 or TRBV6-3 and TRBJ2-1, with D unclear. V lost 6 bases and J lost 6, with 9 bases in between. Germline V gene lookup returns CDR1 MNHEY and CDR2 SVGEGT. The CDR3 covers 12 residues. CDR3 sequence: CASSRVVNEQFF. CDR3 DNA sequence: TGTGCCAGCAGCCGGGTAGTCAATGAGCAGTTCTTC.